This paragraph reports one T cell receptor beta chain. Its antigen remains unidentified. One entry per CDR3 protein, without DNA, is what TCRdb gives after re-calling the 5' RACE reads. Here the sample table reports over 120,000 distinct CDR3 sequences. These data come from a study of T cells expressing NK-cell markers. The wider study: Sorted CD3+CD56-NKG2C+, CD3+CD56+NKG2C+ and CD3+CD56+NKG2C- T cells supplied the TCR beta repertoires.

Study-level results: One observes that, in a handful of donors, these clonotypes were also the leading ones within the CD3+CD56-NKG2C+ fraction. Dominant NKG2C+ clonotypes accounted for about 1.0-8% of CD8+ T cells in about six donors.

This receptor was identified in a man aged 18 to 30 in good health. The sample comprised blood T cells: a sorted CD56 or NKG2C T cell subset, CD4+ or CD8+ T cells, or bulk PBMC T cells (not recorded which).

CDR3 in amino acids: CASTLDTDTQYF. This rearrangement joins TRBV7-8 to TRBJ2-3. CDR1 and CDR2 (germline): SGHVS, FQNEAQ. This CDR3 spans 12 amino acids.